This TCR beta chain originates from a study of cytomegalovirus exposure and HLA in healthy donors. Study-level background: Among 150 million to 200 million T cells, an earlier analysis found 90 million to 130 million unique TCR beta sequences. There were roughly 80 million unique TCRs (from HLA-typed donors) in an early data release. Whole-study results and caveats: Reportedly, cytomegalovirus status was diagnosed with high sensitivity and specificity. After further analysis at a later stage, 15,000 to 20,000 TCR beta sequences were associated with HLA alleles at 0.05 false discovery rate.

This CDR3 spans 14 amino acids. V was pared by 6 bases and J by 5 bases, with 5 bases of the junction left unmatched. Germline CDR1 reads SQVTM; CDR2 reads ANQGSEA. Comments on this clone: Its antigen is unknown.

Primers included in the PCR were 60 Vbeta and 13 Jbeta primers. Libraries were prepared by immunoSEQ multiplex PCR; TCRdb keeps only in-frame clonotypes and omits some of them. The table lists approximately 140,000 clones, about 80% of them singletons. Sequencing was carried out using PBMCs. This clonotype was obtained from a male donor in good health and CMV-seropositive. This rearrangement joins TRBV29-1 to TRBJ2-1; 12 bases are a match to TRBD2. The CDR3 coding sequence is TGCAGCGTCAGCGGACTAGCGGGGCACAATGAGCAGTTCTTC. It yields the protein CSVSGLAGHNEQFF.